The rows below give T cell receptor beta chains drawn from one sample of a study of neurological immune-mediated disorders. TCRdb analysed the 5' RACE reads with MiXCR anew, one entry per CDR3 protein. The repertoire includes approximately 20,000 distinct CDR3 sequences, 2% to 3% of them detected once, and about 5.5% sits in the top ten. The sample taken for sequencing was PBMCs. Every receptor here comes from a woman between 18 and 30 years old with multiple sclerosis. Each CDR3 is given with its conserved first and last residue. Fields, in order: clone size, CDR3 length, V gene, D gene, J gene, CDR3 protein, CDR3 DNA. D genes are given only for firm matches. Size values are once, few and many counts, or a class for expanded clones, and some rows have none.

abundance: few
len: 17
v_gene: TRBV21-1
d_gene: NA
j_gene: TRBJ2-5
CDR3aa: CASSKVLAGVWEETQYF
CDR3nt: TGTGCCAGCAGCAAAGTACTAGCGGGAGTTTGGGAAGAGACCCAGTACTTC

abundance: NA
len: 15
v_gene: TRBV11-2
d_gene: TRBD1
j_gene: TRBJ1-2
CDR3aa: CVSSLRQGAGGGYTF
CDR3nt: TGTGTCAGCAGCCTAAGACAGGGGGCAGGCGGGGGCTACACCTTC

abundance: many
len: 13
v_gene: TRBV11-2
d_gene: NA
j_gene: TRBJ2-1
CDR3aa: CASSPTGFTEQFF
CDR3nt: TGTGCCAGCAGTCCAACAGGGTTTACTGAGCAGTTCTTC

abundance: many
len: 14
v_gene: TRBV7-9
d_gene: NA
j_gene: TRBJ1-5
CDR3aa: CASSRGESNQPQHF
CDR3nt: TGTGCCAGCAGCCGAGGAGAGAGCAATCAGCCCCAGCATTTT

abundance: many
len: 14
v_gene: TRBV29-1
d_gene: NA
j_gene: TRBJ2-7
CDR3aa: CSVAPGTPSYEQYF
CDR3nt: TGCAGCGTTGCACCGGGCACACCCTCCTACGAGCAGTACTTC

abundance: NA
len: 13
v_gene: TRBV20-1
d_gene: NA
j_gene: TRBJ1-4
CDR3aa: CSAPLDSNEKLFF
CDR3nt: TGCAGTGCCCCCCTGGACAGCAATGAAAAACTGTTTTTT

abundance: many
len: 16
v_gene: TRBV12-3/TRBV12-4
d_gene: NA
j_gene: TRBJ1-2
CDR3aa: CASSLGVAYKEGGYTF
CDR3nt: TGTGCCAGCAGTTTAGGAGTGGCATATAAAGAGGGTGGCTACACCTTC

abundance: many
len: 14
v_gene: TRBV18
d_gene: NA
j_gene: TRBJ1-1
CDR3aa: CASSLTGTNTEAFF
CDR3nt: TGTGCCAGCTCACTCACAGGGACCAACACTGAAGCTTTCTTT

abundance: many
len: 14
v_gene: TRBV20-1
d_gene: NA
j_gene: TRBJ2-3
CDR3aa: CSARPKTGQDTQYF
CDR3nt: TGCAGTGCTAGACCTAAGACAGGTCAAGATACGCAGTATTTT

abundance: many
len: 15
v_gene: TRBV4-3
d_gene: NA
j_gene: TRBJ2-1
CDR3aa: CASSQGAARYNEQFF
CDR3nt: TGCGCCAGCAGCCAAGGGGCAGCGAGATACAATGAGCAGTTCTTC

abundance: many
len: 12
v_gene: TRBV12-3/TRBV12-4
d_gene: NA
j_gene: TRBJ1-2
CDR3aa: CASRGILYGYTF
CDR3nt: TGTGCCAGCAGGGGAATCCTCTATGGCTACACCTTC

abundance: many
len: 17
v_gene: TRBV12-3/TRBV12-4
d_gene: NA
j_gene: TRBJ2-6
CDR3aa: CASSFLGGVAGANVLTF
CDR3nt: TGTGCCAGCAGTTTCCTCGGGGGCGTCGCTGGGGCCAACGTCCTGACTTTC

abundance: many
len: 15
v_gene: TRBV10-3
d_gene: NA
j_gene: TRBJ1-1
CDR3aa: CAIRTQGLVVTEAFF
CDR3nt: TGTGCCATCAGGACACAGGGATTGGTGGTCACTGAAGCTTTCTTT

abundance: many
len: 15
v_gene: TRBV15
d_gene: NA
j_gene: TRBJ2-2
CDR3aa: CATSRGDRDTGELFF
CDR3nt: TGTGCCACCAGCAGAGGAGACCGCGACACCGGGGAGCTGTTTTTT

abundance: many
len: 14
v_gene: TRBV7-9
d_gene: NA
j_gene: TRBJ1-5
CDR3aa: CASSPSSSNQPQHF
CDR3nt: TGTGCCAGCAGCCCGTCGAGTAGCAATCAGCCCCAGCATTTT

abundance: few
len: 13
v_gene: TRBV20-1
d_gene: NA
j_gene: TRBJ1-2
CDR3aa: CSAPTGANYGYTF
CDR3nt: TGCAGTGCCCCGACAGGAGCTAACTATGGCTACACCTTC

abundance: many
len: 10
v_gene: TRBV28
d_gene: NA
j_gene: TRBJ1-4
CDR3aa: CASSTGSLFF
CDR3nt: TGTGCCAGCAGCACAGGGTCACTGTTTTTT

abundance: many
len: 13
v_gene: TRBV20-1
d_gene: TRBD1
j_gene: TRBJ2-5
CDR3aa: CSAQRQGRETQYF
CDR3nt: TGCAGTGCCCAGAGACAGGGTCGGGAGACCCAGTACTTC

abundance: many
len: 13
v_gene: TRBV18
d_gene: TRBD2
j_gene: TRBJ2-5
CDR3aa: CASSPGLQETQYF
CDR3nt: TGTGCCAGCTCCCCGGGACTACAAGAGACCCAGTACTTC

abundance: few
len: 13
v_gene: TRBV5-1
d_gene: TRBD1
j_gene: TRBJ1-1
CDR3aa: CASSPEGQGATFF
CDR3nt: TGCGCCAGCAGCCCCGAAGGACAGGGAGCGACTTTCTTT

abundance: NA
len: 11
v_gene: TRBV20-1
d_gene: NA
j_gene: TRBJ2-7
CDR3aa: CSASWVFEQYF
CDR3nt: TGCAGTGCTAGTTGGGTATTCGAGCAGTACTTC

abundance: many
len: 14
v_gene: TRBV20-1
d_gene: NA
j_gene: TRBJ2-5
CDR3aa: CSARAYRVDETQYF
CDR3nt: TGCAGTGCTAGAGCCTACAGGGTCGATGAGACCCAGTACTTC

abundance: many
len: 14
v_gene: TRBV5-1
d_gene: TRBD2
j_gene: TRBJ2-7
CDR3aa: CASSLTSGGIEQYF
CDR3nt: TGCGCCAGCAGCTTGACTAGCGGGGGTATCGAGCAGTACTTC

abundance: many
len: 14
v_gene: TRBV10-3
d_gene: TRBD2
j_gene: TRBJ2-1
CDR3aa: CATSTSGGYNEQFF
CDR3nt: TGTGCCACCTCGACTAGCGGGGGATACAATGAGCAGTTCTTC

abundance: many
len: 16
v_gene: TRBV6-6
d_gene: TRBD1
j_gene: TRBJ1-6
CDR3aa: CASSYPDREANSPLHF
CDR3nt: TGTGCCAGCAGTTACCCTGACAGGGAGGCAAATTCACCCCTCCACTTT

abundance: many
len: 15
v_gene: TRBV7-3
d_gene: TRBD2
j_gene: TRBJ2-7
CDR3aa: CASSLASGPTYEQYF
CDR3nt: TGTGCCAGCAGCTTAGCTAGCGGGCCGACCTACGAGCAGTACTTC

abundance: many
len: 15
v_gene: TRBV5-1
d_gene: TRBD1
j_gene: TRBJ1-1
CDR3aa: CASSPWTGGPTEAFF
CDR3nt: TGCGCCAGCAGCCCCTGGACAGGGGGTCCCACTGAAGCTTTCTTT

abundance: many
len: 14
v_gene: TRBV29-1
d_gene: NA
j_gene: TRBJ1-1
CDR3aa: CSVDVARARTEAFF
CDR3nt: TGCAGCGTTGACGTGGCCAGGGCCCGGACTGAAGCTTTCTTT

abundance: many
len: 11
v_gene: TRBV15
d_gene: NA
j_gene: TRBJ2-7
CDR3aa: CATSDGYEQYF
CDR3nt: TGTGCCACCAGCGACGGTTACGAGCAGTACTTC

abundance: many
len: 13
v_gene: TRBV9
d_gene: TRBD1
j_gene: TRBJ1-1
CDR3aa: CASSGQGATEAFF
CDR3nt: TGTGCCAGCAGCGGACAGGGGGCTACTGAAGCTTTCTTT

abundance: medium-sized
len: 13
v_gene: TRBV12-3/TRBV12-4
d_gene: NA
j_gene: TRBJ1-2
CDR3aa: CASSFDSNYGYTF
CDR3nt: TGTGCCAGCAGTTTTGACAGTAACTATGGCTACACCTTC

abundance: many
len: 15
v_gene: TRBV15
d_gene: TRBD2
j_gene: TRBJ2-3
CDR3aa: CATSRAGGRMDTQYF
CDR3nt: TGTGCCACCAGCAGAGCGGGGGGTCGCATGGATACGCAGTATTTT

abundance: NA
len: 12
v_gene: TRBV6-5
d_gene: NA
j_gene: TRBJ1-1
CDR3aa: CASSWGDTEAFF
CDR3nt: TGTGCCAGCAGTTGGGGAGACACTGAAGCTTTCTTT

abundance: few
len: 15
v_gene: TRBV12-3/TRBV12-4
d_gene: TRBD2
j_gene: TRBJ2-1
CDR3aa: CASKSTGTSYPEQFF
CDR3nt: TGTGCCAGCAAGTCGACCGGGACTAGCTACCCTGAGCAGTTCTTC

abundance: many
len: 14
v_gene: TRBV12-3/TRBV12-4
d_gene: NA
j_gene: TRBJ1-1
CDR3aa: CASSLALGRTEAFF
CDR3nt: TGTGCCAGCAGTTTAGCGTTGGGCCGGACTGAAGCTTTCTTT